This passage covers 23 T cell receptor beta chains from one sample sequenced in a study of blood T cells in healthy people across ages. Through a sample-barcoded 5' primer and a J-beta primer mix, a second PCR was run for about 6 to 11 cycles. TCRdb re-called the 5' RACE reads with MiXCR, one entry per CDR3 protein. The sample lists roughly 800,000 distinct CDR3 sequences, 58% seen once, with 20% to 25% in the top ten. The material sequenced was blood. These receptor sequences come from a man aged 25 to 40 in good health.

The sample holds a few counts of this clonotype. The chain links TRBV7-2 to TRBJ2-7; D gene uncertain. CDR3 size: 14 residues. Trimming removed 5 bases at V and 4 bases at J, with 15 bases between. Germline CDR1 is SGHTA and CDR2 is FQGNSA. CDR3 DNA: TGTGCCAGCAGCCCTCTGGGGAATTCATACGAGCAGTACTTC. Amino acids: CASSPLGNSYEQYF.

This clonotype was detected a few times. The rearrangement joins TRBV4-2 to TRBJ2-6, with D perhaps TRBD2 (6 bases). Trimming left V 6 bases short and J 2 bases short, with 11 bases between. Germline values: CDR1 LGHNA, CDR2 YNFKEQ. This CDR3 contains 15 residues. CDR3 nucleotides: TGTGCCAGCAGTGGAGGGGACGCTGGGGCCAACGTCCTGACTTTC. It yields the protein CASSGGDAGANVLTF.

The chain uses TRBV4-3 and TRBJ2-3; D possibly corresponds to TRBD1 (6 bases). The CDR3 is made up of 15 amino acids. Per germline, CDR1 LGHNA and CDR2 YSLEER. V was shortened by 0 bases and J by 2 bases, with 9 bases between the two germline ends. CDR3 sequence: CASSQDKGHTDTQYF. The CDR3 DNA follows: TGCGCCAGCAGCCAAGATAAGGGACACACAGATACGCAGTATTTT.

This clonotype appeared a single time. The chain joins TRBV7-2 to TRBJ2-7; D remains unclear. With 1 base removed from V and 2 bases from J, the gap between germline ends came to 12 bases. The CDR3 runs to 15 residues. CDR1 and CDR2 from the germline V gene are SGHTA and FQGNSA. The CDR3 sequence is CASSLETGLAYEQYF. CDR3 in DNA: TGTGCCAGCAGCTTAGAGACGGGCCTAGCCTACGAGCAGTACTTC.

This clonotype was observed at least ten times. The J gene is TRBJ2-3, the V gene TRBV7-2, with D possibly being TRBD2 (6 bases). V was clipped by 3 bases and J by 5 bases, with 9 bases between them. The CDR3 runs 13 residues. Germline V gene sequence: CDR1 SGHTA, CDR2 FQGNSA. This chain's CDR3 is CASSFSAGDTQYF. Written as DNA, the CDR3 is TGTGCCAGCAGCTTTTCAGCGGGAGATACGCAGTATTTT.

The V gene is TRBV5-1, the J gene TRBJ1-4, with 11 bases identical to TRBD1. The CDR3 spans 16 residues. V dropped 0 bases and J dropped 3; count of bases not matched to a gene: 1. Germline lookup yields CDR1 SGHRS and CDR2 YFSETQ. CDR3 residues: CASSLVGQGANEKLFF. CDR3 DNA: TGCGCCAGCAGCTTGGTGGGACAGGGGGCTAATGAAAAACTGTTTTTT.

This rearrangement joins TRBV29-1 to TRBJ2-5, with D possibly being TRBD1 (7 bases). The J call is in doubt because the DNA end fits TRBJ2-7 better. The CDR3 runs to 16 residues. CDR1 is SQVTM and CDR2 is ANQGSEA in the germline V gene. The CDR3 nucleotides read TGCAGCGTTGAAGAGCCTCGTGACAGGGAGGCTGTCGAGCAGTACTTC. This codes for CSVEEPRDREAVEQYF.

The sample holds a few counts of this clonotype. This chain uses TRBV27 with TRBJ1-2; D unresolved. V was pared by 5 bases and J by 4 bases, with 11 bases between. CDR1 is MNHEY and CDR2 is SMNVEV in the germline V gene (reference sequence). There are 13 residues in the CDR3. The CDR3 loop is CASSGDGPYGYTF. For the CDR3, the DNA is TGTGCCAGCAGTGGCGACGGTCCCTATGGCTACACCTTC.

The CDR3 nucleotides read TGTGCCAGCAGTCTTAACACCGACAGGGTAAGATTGGATGGCTACACCTTC. It translates to CASSLNTDRVRLDGYTF. The J gene is TRBJ1-2, the V gene TRBV27; 7 bases fit TRBD1. Trimming at V came to 5 bases and at J to 6 bases, leaving 18 bases not matched to a gene. The CDR3 has 17 residues. Germline CDR1 reads MNHEY; CDR2 reads SMNVEV (reference sequence).

This clonotype was detected a few times. The chain is built from TRBV29-1 and TRBJ2-5; D remains ambiguous. Trimming cost V 2 bases and J 5 bases, with 12 bases left between them. The CDR3 has 13 residues. The germline CDR1 and CDR2 sequences are SQVTM and ANQGSEA. For the CDR3, the DNA is TGCAGCGTTGAAAAACAAATACGGGAGACCCAGTACTTC. Protein product: CSVEKQIRETQYF.

This clonotype has a handful of counts. The chain links TRBV29-1 to TRBJ2-5; D possibly corresponds to TRBD2 (5 bases). The CDR3 runs to 15 residues. V lost 5 bases and J 1 base, leaving 17 bases between the germline ends. Germline CDR1 reads SQVTM; CDR2 reads ANQGSEA. For the CDR3, the DNA is TGCAGCGTTTCCCTCTCTACTAGTTCCCAAGAGACCCAGTACTTC. It codes for CSVSLSTSSQETQYF.

The chain joins TRBV10-1 to TRBJ2-2; possibly TRBD2 for D (6 bases). This CDR3 spans 14 amino acids. Per the germline V gene, CDR1 is WNHNN and CDR2 is SYGVQD (reference sequence). Between the trimmed V and J ends, which lost 7 bases and 6 bases, there was a span of 15 bases. DNA of the CDR3: TGCGCCAGCACGACTAGTATCGAGGCCGGGGAGCTGTTTTTT. This codes for CASTTSIEAGELFF.

This clonotype was observed at least ten times. The rearrangement links TRBV11-1 to TRBJ2-1, with TRBD1 as a possible D gene (5 bases). The V gene's germline CDR1 is SGHAT and CDR2 FQDESV (reference sequence). This CDR3 is built from 15 residues. Trimming removed 1 base from V and 6 bases from J, with 13 bases in between. The chain's CDR3 is CASSLGAGMVNEQFF. The CDR3 DNA follows: TGTGCCAGCAGCTTAGGTGCAGGGATGGTCAATGAGCAGTTCTTC.

This sequence joins TRBV9 and TRBJ2-3; possible D gene TRBD2, 5 bases. The CDR3 loop spans 12 amino acids. CDR1 is SGDLS, CDR2 YYNGEE, per germline. The V gene lost 5 bases and the J gene lost 5 bases, with 9 bases spanning the gap. The CDR3 DNA reads as TGTGCCAGCAGGGACGGAGGAGATACGCAGTATTTT. Amino acids: CASRDGGDTQYF.

The chain links TRBV5-1 to TRBJ1-2; tentatively, D is TRBD1 (5 bases). This CDR3 is built from 13 residues. The germline gives CDR1 SGHRS, CDR2 YFSETQ. V lost 0 bases, J lost 8 bases, and 11 bases lay in between. This CDR3 is CASSLDRTTGYTF. The CDR3 DNA reads TGCGCCAGCAGCTTGGACAGGACCACAGGCTACACCTTC.

J is TRBJ2-4 and V is TRBV12-3 or TRBV12-4; possible D gene TRBD2, 5 bases. Trimming removed 6 bases from V and 9 bases from J, with 12 bases in between. CDR3 length equals 12 residues. CDR3 in amino acids: CASSQQEGIQYF. CDR3 nucleotide sequence: TGTGCCAGCAGCCAACAAGAGGGCATTCAGTACTTC.

This clonotype has only a few counts. The rearrangement links TRBV7-9 to TRBJ1-2, with D perhaps matching TRBD1 (5 bases). From germline, CDR1 is SEHNR and CDR2 FQNEAQ (reference sequence). The V end lost 8 bases, the J end lost 3 bases, and 13 bases lay between the germline ends. The CDR3 is made up of 13 amino acids. In DNA form, the CDR3 reads TGTGCCAGCCTAGGTGACAGCTACTATGGCTACACCTTC. Protein: CASLGDSYYGYTF.

This clonotype was seen a few times. The gene calls are TRBV15 and TRBJ2-7, with 11 nucleotides matching TRBD1. This CDR3 comprises 15 residues. Germline V gives CDR1 LNHNV, CDR2 YYDKDF (reference sequence). Unmatched junction bases numbered 2, after V lost 1 base and J lost 3 bases. The CDR3 here is CATSRAGTGGYEQYF. The CDR3 DNA follows: TGTGCCACCAGCAGAGCCGGGACAGGGGGCTACGAGCAGTACTTC.

This clonotype was detected many times. The chain recombines TRBV20-1 with TRBJ2-5; TRBD2 might be the D (5 bases). Germline CDR1 and CDR2: DFQATT and SNEGSKA (reference sequence). The V end lost 5 bases, the J end lost 4 bases, and 14 bases lay between the germline ends. The CDR3 runs 13 residues. This CDR3 is CSAPPPGLETQYF. DNA of the CDR3: TGCAGTGCTCCCCCCCCTGGACTAGAGACCCAGTACTTC.

In this sample, this clonotype turned up a few times. The chain has TRBV7-2 and TRBJ1-2; 7 nucleotides line up with TRBD1. Per the germline V gene, CDR1 is SGHTA and CDR2 is FQGNSA. This CDR3 has 17 amino acids. With 0 bases clipped from V and 6 bases from J, the junction kept 13 bases outside the gene matches. DNA of the CDR3: TGTGCCAGCAGCTTAGCGCCCAACGACAGGGAAGGGGATGGCTACACCTTC. The encoded protein is CASSLAPNDREGDGYTF.

This clonotype appeared a few times. The V call is TRBV3-1, the J call TRBJ2-4; weak D call: TRBD1 (5 bases). The J call may be faulty, since TRBJ2-7 better matches the DNA end. In germline, CDR1 is LGHDT, CDR2 YNNKEL (reference sequence). This CDR3 contains 14 residues. CDR3 amino acids: CASSQTVSLYEQYF. The CDR3 DNA reads as TGTGCCAGCAGCCAGACAGTTTCTTTGTACGAGCAGTACTTC.

The chain recombines TRBV6-1 with TRBJ2-3, with a weak D call TRBD1 (6 bases). Trimming took 5 bases from V and 4 from J, leaving 16 bases between them. Germline CDR1 and CDR2: MNHNS and SASEGT. The CDR3 consists of 15 residues. The CDR3: CASSPITQGSDTQYF. DNA for the CDR3: TGTGCCAGCAGTCCAATTACACAGGGATCAGATACGCAGTATTTT.

The chain links TRBV27 to TRBJ2-7; D unclear. This CDR3 is 14 amino acids long. Trimming cost V 1 base and J 2 bases, with 9 bases left between them. Germline CDR1 is MNHEY and CDR2 is SMNVEV (reference sequence). The CDR3 here is CASSLFWGPYEQYF. In nucleotides, the CDR3 is TGTGCCAGCAGTTTATTCTGGGGTCCCTACGAGCAGTACTTC.